This is a list of T cell receptor beta chains from one sample in a study of OX40 agonist ivuxolimab in advanced cancers. Generated by immunoSEQ multiplex PCR, the TCRdb table keeps only in-frame clones and is missing some. Among fewer than 45,000 clones listed, roughly 82% were seen once. The sample in question was CD4+ or CD8+ T cells sorted from blood, obtained in a trial of the OX40 agonist ivuxolimab. The source is an adult with an advanced solid tumor such as melanoma, head and neck, liver or kidney cancer. CDR3s include the opening cysteine and the closing phenylalanine or tryptophan. The order of the fields is clone size, V gene, J gene, D gene, CDR3 DNA, CDR3 protein. The D gene is left open where the match is weak. Clone sizes are given selectively: once, few, many, or a class where the clone is expanded.

clone size: .; V gene: TRBV29-1; J gene: TRBJ2-1; D gene: TRBD1; CDR3 DNA: TGCAGCGCTACGACCGGGACAGGGAGGAGGGAGCAGTTCTTC; CDR3 protein: CSATTGTGRREQFF
clone size: .; V gene: TRBV5-4; J gene: TRBJ2-4; D gene: .; CDR3 DNA: TGTGCCAGCAGCCCGGGGGGCATCGCCAAAAACATTCAGTACTTC; CDR3 protein: CASSPGGIAKNIQYF
clone size: once; V gene: TRBV6-5; J gene: TRBJ2-3; D gene: .; CDR3 DNA: TGTGCCAGCAGAGCCTTGGGGCGTAGGCAGTATTTT; CDR3 protein: CASRALGRRQYF
clone size: few; V gene: TRBV6-1; J gene: TRBJ2-3; D gene: .; CDR3 DNA: TGTGCCAGCAGTGTATTAGGTCAGGGCTGGGGTACAACAGATACGCAGTATTTT; CDR3 protein: CASSVLGQGWGTTDTQYF
clone size: .; V gene: TRBV19; J gene: TRBJ1-2; D gene: .; CDR3 DNA: TGTGCCAGTAGTGCCCGGGACGGTTATGGCTACACCTTC; CDR3 protein: CASSARDGYGYTF
clone size: .; V gene: TRBV6-1; J gene: TRBJ1-4; D gene: .; CDR3 DNA: TGTGCCAGCAGGATTCGACAAGCAACTAATGAAAAACTGTTTTTT; CDR3 protein: CASRIRQATNEKLFF
clone size: .; V gene: TRBV10-3; J gene: TRBJ2-5; D gene: .; CDR3 DNA: TGTGCCATCAGTGAGTCTAGGACAGCAACCCAAGAGACCCAGTACTTC; CDR3 protein: CAISESRTATQETQYF
clone size: .; V gene: TRBV6-1; J gene: TRBJ2-2; D gene: TRBD1; CDR3 DNA: TGTGCCAGCCGTGTAAATAGATCCGGGACAGGGGGCATTATTACCGGGGAGCTGTTTTTT; CDR3 protein: CASRVNRSGTGGIITGELFF
clone size: .; V gene: TRBV11-2; J gene: TRBJ2-7; D gene: .; CDR3 DNA: TGTGCCAGCAGCTTAGGCCCAGGGACCTACGAGCAGTACTTC; CDR3 protein: CASSLGPGTYEQYF
clone size: .; V gene: TRBV19; J gene: TRBJ1-5; D gene: .; CDR3 DNA: TGTGCCAGTAGTGAAATAGGGCCCCAGCATTTT; CDR3 protein: CASSEIGPQHF
clone size: once; V gene: TRBV19; J gene: TRBJ2-7; D gene: .; CDR3 DNA: TGTGCCAGTGGCCCGGGGAGCTCCTACGAGCAGTACTTC; CDR3 protein: CASGPGSSYEQYF
clone size: .; V gene: TRBV18; J gene: TRBJ2-5; D gene: TRBD1; CDR3 DNA: TGTGCCAGCTCACCATGGGAACAGGGGCGAGAGACCCAGTACTTC; CDR3 protein: CASSPWEQGRETQYF
clone size: .; V gene: TRBV5-1; J gene: TRBJ2-5; D gene: TRBD1; CDR3 DNA: TGCGCCAGCAGCTTGACAGGGGAAGAGACCCAGTACTTC; CDR3 protein: CASSLTGEETQYF
clone size: few; V gene: TRBV30; J gene: TRBJ2-1; D gene: TRBD2; CDR3 DNA: TGTGCCTGGAGTGTAGGTCTCACTAGCGGAGCCAACAATGAGCAGTTCTTC; CDR3 protein: CAWSVGLTSGANNEQFF
clone size: few; V gene: TRBV28; J gene: TRBJ1-3; D gene: .; CDR3 DNA: TGTGCCAGCAGTATACAGAGAAACACCATATATTTT; CDR3 protein: CASSIQRNTIYF
clone size: .; V gene: TRBV5-5; J gene: TRBJ2-7; D gene: .; CDR3 DNA: TGTGCCAGCAGCCGTCTCCACAGGGAATCGTACGAGCAGTACTTC; CDR3 protein: CASSRLHRESYEQYF
clone size: .; V gene: TRBV7-6; J gene: TRBJ1-5; D gene: .; CDR3 DNA: TGTGCCAGCAGCTTAGGAGGGCAGGGGCTGGGTCAGCCCCAGCATTTT; CDR3 protein: CASSLGGQGLGQPQHF
clone size: .; V gene: TRBV28; J gene: TRBJ2-1; D gene: TRBD2; CDR3 DNA: TGTGCCAGCAGTTTAAACCCCCGGTACCTAGCGGGGAGGAATGAGCAGTTCTTC; CDR3 protein: CASSLNPRYLAGRNEQFF
clone size: .; V gene: TRBV5-8; J gene: TRBJ2-7; D gene: .; CDR3 DNA: TGTGCCAGTATCGGGGTTGGGGGGAAGCAGTACTTC; CDR3 protein: CASIGVGGKQYF
clone size: .; V gene: TRBV27; J gene: TRBJ1-1; D gene: .; CDR3 DNA: TGTGCCAGCAGTCCGCTGTCGGGGTACACTGAAGCTTTCTTT; CDR3 protein: CASSPLSGYTEAFF
clone size: .; V gene: TRBV7-9; J gene: TRBJ1-3; D gene: .; CDR3 DNA: TGTGCCAGCAGCGGCGGACACCGCTCTGGAAACACCATATATTTT; CDR3 protein: CASSGGHRSGNTIYF
clone size: .; V gene: TRBV15; J gene: TRBJ2-7; D gene: .; CDR3 DNA: TGTGCCACCAGCAGAGACAGGGCTCCCCACGAGCAGTACTTC; CDR3 protein: CATSRDRAPHEQYF
clone size: .; V gene: TRBV11-2; J gene: TRBJ1-2; D gene: .; CDR3 DNA: TGTGCCAGCAGCTTAGATCCCGGGCGGAACTATGGCTACACCTTC; CDR3 protein: CASSLDPGRNYGYTF
clone size: .; V gene: TRBV11-2; J gene: TRBJ2-5; D gene: TRBD2; CDR3 DNA: TGTGCCAGCAATTTAGGGATGGGGCGGGAGAGCTCACGGATCTGGACCCAGTACTTC; CDR3 protein: CASNLGMGRESSRIWTQYF
clone size: .; V gene: TRBV5-6; J gene: TRBJ2-5; D gene: TRBD1; CDR3 DNA: TGTGCCAGCAGAGGGGGACAGGATGGGAGTGCCCAGTACTTC; CDR3 protein: CASRGGQDGSAQYF
clone size: .; V gene: TRBV19; J gene: TRBJ2-7; D gene: TRBD1; CDR3 DNA: TGTGCCAGTAGTACGACAGGGGGCTCCTACGAGCAGTACTTC; CDR3 protein: CASSTTGGSYEQYF
clone size: .; V gene: TRBV2; J gene: TRBJ1-5; D gene: TRBD1; CDR3 DNA: TGTGCCAGCAGCTGGGGTGGGGGACAGTTAAATCAGCCCCAGCATTTT; CDR3 protein: CASSWGGGQLNQPQHF
clone size: .; V gene: TRBV5-6; J gene: TRBJ1-2; D gene: .; CDR3 DNA: TGTGCCAGCAGCTTGAGAGGGGAGAATGGCTACACCTTC; CDR3 protein: CASSLRGENGYTF
clone size: .; V gene: TRBV28; J gene: TRBJ1-2; D gene: .; CDR3 DNA: TGTGCCAGCCATGGGGGGGGACCGAACTATGGCTACACCTTC; CDR3 protein: CASHGGGPNYGYTF
clone size: .; V gene: TRBV6-5; J gene: TRBJ1-5; D gene: .; CDR3 DNA: TGTGCCAGCAGAAGGGGGAATCAGCCCCAGCATTTT; CDR3 protein: CASRRGNQPQHF
clone size: .; V gene: TRBV6-1; J gene: TRBJ1-3; D gene: .; CDR3 DNA: TGTGCCAGCAGTGAATCCTGGGGCCGGCTCGGAAACACCATATATTTT; CDR3 protein: CASSESWGRLGNTIYF
clone size: .; V gene: TRBV25-1; J gene: TRBJ2-5; D gene: .; CDR3 DNA: TGTGCCAGCAGTGAACCGGGACTTCAAGAGACCCAGTACTTC; CDR3 protein: CASSEPGLQETQYF
clone size: .; V gene: TRBV2; J gene: TRBJ2-3; D gene: .; CDR3 DNA: TGTGCCAGCGAGAGGGTCACAGATACGCAGTATTTT; CDR3 protein: CASERVTDTQYF
clone size: .; V gene: TRBV6-1; J gene: TRBJ1-2; D gene: .; CDR3 DNA: TGTGCCAGCCGATCACAGGTCGGTGGCTATGGCTACACCTTC; CDR3 protein: CASRSQVGGYGYTF
clone size: .; V gene: TRBV9; J gene: TRBJ2-7; D gene: TRBD1; CDR3 DNA: TGTGCCAGCAGCGCGGGACCGACAGGGGCCTACGAGCAGTACTTC; CDR3 protein: CASSAGPTGAYEQYF
clone size: .; V gene: TRBV2; J gene: TRBJ2-1; D gene: TRBD2; CDR3 DNA: TGTGCCAGCTCCCGGGAGGCCTCCTACAATGAGCAGTTCTTC; CDR3 protein: CASSREASYNEQFF
clone size: once; V gene: TRBV10-3; J gene: TRBJ1-1; D gene: .; CDR3 DNA: TGTGCCATCAGGGCGGGTCCGAACACTGAAGCTTTCTTT; CDR3 protein: CAIRAGPNTEAFF
clone size: .; V gene: TRBV29-1; J gene: TRBJ2-3; D gene: .; CDR3 DNA: TGCAGCGTTGAAGATGGCGATACGCAGTATTTT; CDR3 protein: CSVEDGDTQYF
clone size: .; V gene: TRBV7-9; J gene: TRBJ2-5; D gene: TRBD1; CDR3 DNA: TGTGCCAGCAGCTACCGACAGGGGCGAGAGACCCAGTACTTC; CDR3 protein: CASSYRQGRETQYF
clone size: few; V gene: TRBV6-1; J gene: TRBJ2-7; D gene: .; CDR3 DNA: TGTGCCATCCGGACTAAGCGCGGATACTACGAGCAGTACTTC; CDR3 protein: CAIRTKRGYYEQYF
clone size: once; V gene: TRBV2; J gene: TRBJ2-4; D gene: .; CDR3 DNA: TGTGCCAGCAGTGTGGGAGTGAAAAACATTCAGTACTTC; CDR3 protein: CASSVGVKNIQYF